Each of the 29 T cell receptor beta chains below was sequenced from the same sample in a study of blood T cell repertoires in COVID-19. Clones were read by immunoSEQ multiplex PCR, and TCRdb kept only the in-frame ones, dropping some. This table holds some 300,000 clones, roughly 90% found once. The sample comprised PBMCs or T cells enriched from blood (not recorded which). The receptors here all came from a woman under 40 who had recovered from COVID-19.

This CDR3 is CASSPDSDYGYTF. CDR3 coding DNA: TGCGCCAGCAGCCCGGACAGCGACTATGGCTACACCTTC. The V and J genes are TRBV5-1 and TRBJ1-2, with D tentatively TRBD1 (6 bases). Germline CDR1 SGHRS, CDR2 YFSETQ. The CDR3 has 13 residues. The V and J ends lost 4 bases and 3 bases respectively, with 10 bases between them.

The gene calls are TRBV7-9 and TRBJ2-4; weak D call: TRBD1 (8 bases). CDR1 is SEHNR, CDR2 FQNEAQ, per germline (reference sequence). Trimming cost V 4 bases and J 0 bases, with 16 bases left between them. CDR3 length equals 17 residues. DNA of the CDR3: TGTGCCAGCAGCTCCCGGCGGGGGACAGGAGCCAAAAACATTCAGTACTTC. It translates to CASSSRRGTGAKNIQYF.

The chain is built from TRBV5-1 and TRBJ2-5; 12 bases are a match to TRBD1. V dropped 0 bases and J dropped 5; count of bases not matched to a gene: 2. Germline CDR1 reads SGHRS; CDR2 reads YFSETQ. The CDR3 runs to 15 residues. Written as DNA, the CDR3 is TGCGCCAGCAGCTTGGCGGGACAGGGGGCCGAGACCCAGTACTTC. It codes for CASSLAGQGAETQYF.

This clone occurred once. The chain has TRBV27 and TRBJ2-3; maybe TRBD2 (6 bases). Germline V gene lookup returns CDR1 MNHEY and CDR2 SMNVEV (reference sequence). The V and J ends lost 8 bases and 6 bases respectively, with 24 bases between them. CDR3 length equals 16 residues. CDR3 DNA sequence: TGTGCCAGCTATGAACCCGGAGCGGGTCGTGTCGATACGCAGTATTTT. The encoded protein is CASYEPGAGRVDTQYF.

The genes are TRBV29-1 and TRBJ2-5, with 9 bases matching TRBD1. The V gene end was trimmed by 0 bases and the J gene end by 6 bases; junction bases not matched to a gene: 5. The CDR3 is 14 residues long. The germline V gene has CDR1 SQVTM and CDR2 ANQGSEA. CDR3 loop: CSVEDRDRVKTQYF. The CDR3 bases are TGCAGCGTTGAAGACCGGGACAGGGTAAAGACCCAGTACTTC.

This rearrangement joins TRBV14 to TRBJ2-7; 10 bases line up with TRBD2. CDR3 size: 16 residues. V was pared by 5 bases and J by 5 bases, with 12 bases of the junction left unmatched. Germline V CDR1 and CDR2: SGHDN, FVKESK. The DNA for the CDR3 is TGTGCCAGCAGCTATCTAAAAAGCGGGAGGGCCAACGAGCAGTACTTC. Translating it yields CASSYLKSGRANEQYF.

This rearrangement joins TRBV29-1 to TRBJ2-7, with 7 bases identical to TRBD1. CDR1 is SQVTM, CDR2 ANQGSEA, per germline. V was clipped by 4 bases and J by 0 bases; unmatched bases: 3. The CDR3 totals 13 residues. DNA of the CDR3: TGCAGCGTTGTTACAGGGGTCTCCTACGAGCAGTACTTC. It specifies CSVVTGVSYEQYF.

J is TRBJ2-3 and V is TRBV28, with 7 bases lining up with TRBD1. Germline V gives CDR1 MDHEN, CDR2 SYDVKM. This CDR3 is built from 18 residues. Trimming removed 2 bases from V and 0 bases from J; junction bases left unmatched: 11. The CDR3 protein is CASSLKLQGLLSTDTQYF. In nucleotides, the CDR3 is TGTGCCAGCAGTTTAAAATTACAGGGGCTCCTTAGCACAGATACGCAGTATTTT.

The rearrangement joins TRBV12-3 or TRBV12-4 to TRBJ2-1; D is uncertain. V was pared by 1 base and J by 8 bases, with 6 bases between. The CDR3 extends over 12 amino acids. The CDR3 is CASSLGGYEQFF. The DNA for the CDR3 is TGTGCCAGCAGTTTAGGAGGTTATGAGCAGTTCTTC.

The genes are TRBV11-2 and TRBJ2-7; D is perhaps TRBD1 (5 bases). The length of the CDR3 is 14 residues. Trimming shortened V by 2 bases and J by 6 bases, and 14 bases separated the two germline ends. Germline lookup yields CDR1 SGHAT and CDR2 FQNNGV. The CDR3 is CASSLRDRTSEQYF. CDR3 DNA sequence: TGTGCCAGCAGCTTAAGAGACAGAACCTCCGAGCAGTACTTC.

The J gene is TRBJ1-2, the V gene TRBV5-5, with 7 bases fitting TRBD1. The V gene's germline CDR1 is SGHKS and CDR2 YYEKEE (reference sequence). This CDR3 contains 16 residues. The junction had 9 bases not matched to a gene; V was cut back by 0 bases and J by 4 bases. The CDR3 loop is CASSLGSRGLSYGYTF. The CDR3 nucleotides are TGTGCCAGCAGCTTGGGGAGCAGGGGGTTGAGCTATGGCTACACCTTC.

The gene calls are TRBV6-5 and TRBJ1-4; D gene ambiguous. The CDR3 has 14 residues. From germline, CDR1 is MNHEY and CDR2 SVGAGI. The germline V and J ends were trimmed by 6 bases and 7 bases, with 15 bases remaining between them. The CDR3 protein is CASRDSGLGEKLFF. CDR3 DNA: TGTGCCAGCAGGGATAGTGGACTTGGTGAAAAACTGTTTTTT.

This clone was seen a single time. V is TRBV4-2 and J is TRBJ2-2; 11 bases agree with TRBD2. Per the germline V gene, CDR1 is LGHNA and CDR2 is YNFKEQ. V dropped 8 bases and J dropped 1; count of bases not matched to a gene: 6. The CDR3 is 16 amino acids. The CDR3, as DNA: TGTGCCAGCCTAAATAGCGGGAGGGAGAACACCGGGGAGCTGTTTTTT. Translated, it gives CASLNSGRENTGELFF.

The V gene is TRBV19, the J gene TRBJ1-1, with D hard to call. V gave up 5 bases and J gave up 7 bases, with 11 bases separating them. CDR1 is LNHDA, CDR2 SQIVND, per germline (reference sequence). The CDR3 runs to 12 residues. In DNA form, the CDR3 reads TGTGCCAGTAGTCCACGGTCGAGTGAAGCTTTCTTT. It translates to CASSPRSSEAFF. The full variable domain, rest sourced from reference TRBV19 and TRBJ1-1, is DGGITQSPKYLFRKEGQNVTLSCEQNLNHDAMYWYRQDPGQGLRLIYYSQIVNDFQKGDIAEGYSVSREKKESFPLTVTSAQKNPTAFYLCASSPRSSEAFFGQGTRLTVV.

The chain joins TRBV7-9 to TRBJ2-7; 8 bases map to TRBD1. After removal of 1 base from V and 12 bases from J, the junction contained 5 bases not matched to a gene. The CDR3 has 12 amino acids. Germline values: CDR1 SEHNR, CDR2 FQNEAQ (reference sequence). This CDR3 is CASSLEAGGLYF. DNA of the CDR3: TGTGCCAGCAGCTTAGAGGCAGGGGGCTTGTACTTC. Combining the CDR3 with reference TRBV7-9 and TRBJ2-7 gives the whole variable domain DTGVSQNPRHKITKRGQNVTFRCDPISEHNRLYWYRQTLGQGPEFLTYFQNEAQLEKSRLLSDRFSAERPKGSFSTLEIQRTEQGDSAMYLCASSLEAGGLYFGPGTRLTVT.

The chain carries TRBV7-6 and TRBJ2-4, with a tentative D call TRBD2 (6 bases). Germline CDR1 SGHVS, CDR2 FNYEAQ. V was pared by 5 bases and J by 8 bases, with 19 bases between. This CDR3 is built from 15 residues. CDR3 in DNA: TGTGCCAGCAGCCCTACCCCCGGCCGGAGGGACATTCAGTACTTC. Its protein product is CASSPTPGRRDIQYF.

The chain joins TRBV7-3 to TRBJ2-7; 8 bases fit TRBD1. Trimming took 4 bases from V and 5 from J; bases not matched to a gene: 7. The CDR3 spans 14 residues. Per germline, CDR1 SGHTA and CDR2 FQGTGA. The CDR3 reads CASSYDRGIHEQYF. CDR3 nucleotides: TGTGCCAGCAGCTACGACAGGGGTATTCACGAGCAGTACTTC.

The V call is TRBV27, the J call TRBJ2-1; maybe TRBD2 (6 bases). V dropped 4 bases and J dropped 3 bases, with 28 bases sitting between them. The CDR3 covers 20 residues. Germline CDR1 MNHEY, CDR2 SMNVEV (reference sequence). The CDR3 loop reads CASSSTRLNARRASYNEQFF. The DNA for the CDR3 is TGTGCCAGCAGTTCGACACGATTAAATGCCCGGAGGGCCAGCTACAATGAGCAGTTCTTC.

V gene TRBV27 combines with J gene TRBJ2-7, with 12 nucleotides matching TRBD2. The CDR3 contains 16 residues. CDR1 and CDR2 (germline): MNHEY, SMNVEV (reference sequence). Trimming at V came to 3 bases and at J to 3 bases, leaving 6 bases not matched to a gene. CDR3: CASSFMTSGRNYEQYF. The CDR3 DNA is TGTGCCAGCAGTTTTATGACTAGCGGGAGAAACTACGAGCAGTACTTC.

The J gene is TRBJ1-1, the V gene TRBV6-5, with 10 bases aligning to TRBD1. The CDR3 extends over 15 amino acids. Germline lookup yields CDR1 MNHEY and CDR2 SVGAGI. The junction had 7 bases not matched to a gene; V was cut back by 6 bases and J by 3 bases. DNA of the CDR3: TGTGCCAGCAGGGGGGGACAGGGGACTTACACTGAAGCTTTCTTT. Translated, it gives CASRGGQGTYTEAFF.

The rearrangement joins TRBV9 to TRBJ2-2; TRBD2 matches 13 bases. Germline trimming cut 4 bases from V and 6 bases from J; bases unmatched to any gene: 24. This CDR3 region has 22 residues. CDR1 and CDR2 from the germline V gene are SGDLS and YYNGEE. The CDR3 region is CASSQTLYPSWTSGRVAGELFF. The CDR3 nucleotides read TGTGCCAGCAGCCAAACCTTATACCCCTCGTGGACTAGCGGGAGAGTGGCCGGGGAGCTGTTTTTT.

The gene calls are TRBV6-6 and TRBJ1-5; D unresolved. Trimming pared 6 bases from V and 7 bases from J, leaving 16 bases between. The CDR3 extends over 14 amino acids. Germline CDR1 is MNHNY and CDR2 is SVGAGI (reference sequence). CDR3 loop: CASSEERTGQPQHF. Here the CDR3 DNA reads TGTGCCAGCAGCGAAGAGAGAACGGGACAGCCCCAGCATTTT.

The rearrangement joins TRBV2 to TRBJ2-6, with TRBD1 as a possible D gene (5 bases). The CDR3 contains 17 residues. V was trimmed by 3 bases and J by 1 base, leaving 13 bases between them. Germline loops: CDR1 SNHLY, CDR2 FYNNEI. The CDR3 DNA sequence: TGTGCCAGCAGTGACTTGGGCAGGGCTTCTGGGGCCAACGTCCTGACTTTC. It specifies CASSDLGRASGANVLTF.

The chain combines TRBV28 with TRBJ1-1; 8 bases fit TRBD1. The V gene's germline CDR1 is MDHEN and CDR2 SYDVKM. Trimming took 7 bases from V and 1 from J; bases not matched to a gene: 8. The CDR3 totals 15 residues. The CDR3 sequence: CASMQGAFRNTEAFF. CDR3 coding DNA: TGTGCCAGCATGCAGGGGGCGTTTAGGAACACTGAAGCTTTCTTT.

The chain links TRBV28 to TRBJ1-4; D is uncertain. The length of the CDR3 is 19 residues. The V gene's germline CDR1 is MDHEN and CDR2 SYDVKM. The V and J ends lost 4 bases and 0 bases respectively, with 21 bases between them. The chain's CDR3 is CASSSLTPQRLATNEKLFF. CDR3 nucleotides: TGTGCCAGCAGTTCACTTACCCCCCAGCGGCTTGCAACTAATGAAAAACTGTTTTTT.

The chain recombines TRBV27 with TRBJ1-5; no firm D call. This CDR3 is 15 amino acids long. Germline values: CDR1 MNHEY, CDR2 SMNVEV (reference sequence). V dropped 2 bases and J dropped 4 bases, with 12 bases sitting between them. The CDR3 here is CASSLQPGWNQPQHF. The CDR3 region has the DNA TGTGCCAGCAGTTTACAACCGGGGTGGAATCAGCCCCAGCATTTT.

The rearrangement joins TRBV5-4 to TRBJ1-6; a possible D gene is TRBD1 (6 bases). This CDR3 has 16 residues. With 3 bases removed from V and 7 bases from J, the gap between germline ends came to 17 bases. Germline V CDR1 and CDR2: SGHNT, YYREEE (reference sequence). The CDR3 spells CASSSETQGRNSPLHF. DNA of the CDR3: TGTGCCAGCAGCTCGGAAACACAGGGACGGAATTCACCCCTCCACTTT.

The chain combines TRBV6-2 or TRBV6-3 with TRBJ1-6, with 9 bases fitting TRBD1. The CDR3 is made up of 13 amino acids. Germline values: CDR1 MNHEY, CDR2 SVGEGT. The V and J ends lost 5 bases and 7 bases, in that order; junction bases with no gene match: 0. The CDR3 DNA reads TGTGCCAGCAGTGGACAGGGGAATTCACCCCTCCACTTT. Its protein product is CASSGQGNSPLHF.

Written as DNA, the CDR3 is TGTGCCTGGAGGAGGACAGGGGGCGCGGATGTTCGGGTGTCAGATACGCAGTATTTT. It codes for CAWRRTGGADVRVSDTQYF. J is TRBJ2-3 and V is TRBV30; 11 positions match TRBD1. The V gene end was trimmed by 3 bases and the J gene end by 4 bases; junction bases not matched to a gene: 18. The CDR3 length is 19 residues. Per germline, CDR1 GTSNPN and CDR2 SVGIG (reference sequence).